This entry lists 2 T cell receptor beta chains sequenced from one sample in a study of control samples from healthy donors and cancer patients. Only in-frame clones appear in the TCRdb table, and some are missing; sequencing was by immunoSEQ multiplex PCR. The data contain 100,000 to 120,000 clones, over 75% of them seen just once; the ten biggest clones take up 3.5% to 4.5%. Sequenced sample: PBMCs. The receptors originated from a woman in her sixties or seventies with lung cancer.

The chain carries TRBV3-1 (or the pseudogene TRBV3-2) and TRBJ2-7, with 7 bases matching TRBD1. Trimming removed 3 bases from V and 2 bases from J; junction bases left unmatched: 4. Germline CDR1 LGHDT, CDR2 YNNKEL (reference sequence). The CDR3 spans 14 residues. The CDR3 sequence: CASSQDRTTYEQYF. The CDR3 bases are TGTGCCAGCAGCCAGGACAGGACCACCTACGAGCAGTACTTC.

The chain has TRBV27 and TRBJ2-1, with 10 bases identical to TRBD2. V gave up 6 bases and J gave up 5 bases; unmatched junction bases: 16. The CDR3 loop spans 18 amino acids. Looked up from germline, CDR1 is MNHEY and CDR2 is SMNVEV (reference sequence). The CDR3 bases are TGTGCCAGCAGCCAAACCCCCTCTCTAGCGGGAGTTCACAATGAGCAGTTCTTC. The encoded protein is CASSQTPSLAGVHNEQFF.